Below are 10 T cell receptor beta chains sequenced from a single sample in a study of blood T cells in healthy people across ages. Alongside a J-beta primer mix, a sample-barcoded 5' primer served in a second PCR lasting about 7 to 11 cycles. TCRdb called the 5' RACE reads again in MiXCR, with one record for every CDR3 protein. The sample lists roughly 730,000 distinct CDR3 sequences, roughly 50% occurring once. The sequenced material came from blood. All receptors come from a man aged 40-49 years in good health.

The chain links TRBV24-1 to TRBJ2-1; 9 nucleotides align to TRBD1. The germline V gene has CDR1 KGHDR and CDR2 SFDVKD. V trimming: 7 bases; J trimming: 1 base; junction bases outside the gene matches: 10. This CDR3 contains 17 residues. CDR3 sequence reads: CATRGPQGQGSYNEQFF. CDR3 nucleotides: TGTGCCACCAGAGGACCTCAGGGACAGGGTTCCTACAATGAGCAGTTCTTC.

The J gene is TRBJ2-1, the V gene TRBV4-3; D remains ambiguous. Germline CDR1 is LGHNA and CDR2 is YSLEER. V lost 0 bases to trimming and J lost 7 bases, with 13 bases between them. The CDR3 is 15 residues long. This CDR3 reads CASSQDTGFANEQFF. The DNA of the CDR3 is TGCGCCAGCAGCCAAGATACCGGGTTCGCGAATGAGCAGTTCTTC.

The sample holds one count of this clonotype. The chain carries TRBV28 and TRBJ2-3; 9 nucleotides align to TRBD1. The CDR3 consists of 17 residues. Trimming removed 7 bases from V and 2 bases from J; junction bases left unmatched: 13. Germline V gene sequence: CDR1 MDHEN, CDR2 SYDVKM. The CDR3 region is CASTGTGLVRNTDTQYF. The CDR3 DNA is TGTGCCAGCACCGGGACAGGGTTGGTCCGAAACACAGATACGCAGTATTTT.

The chain has TRBV7-2 and TRBJ2-5; D gene ambiguous. V was clipped by 6 bases and J by 4 bases, with 12 bases between them. This CDR3 contains 13 residues. In germline, CDR1 is SGHTA, CDR2 FQGNSA. CDR3 sequence (DNA): TGTGCCAGCAGGAACGACGTGAGAGAGACCCAGTACTTC. It yields the protein CASRNDVRETQYF.

DNA for the CDR3: TGTGCCAGCAGTGGACAAACTCAGCCCCAGCATTTT. This sequence encodes CASSGQTQPQHF. This chain joins TRBV12-3 or TRBV12-4 and TRBJ1-5; TRBD1 is a possible D gene (5 bases). V lost 5 bases to trimming and J lost 6 bases, with 8 bases between them. This CDR3 has 12 amino acids.

CDR3 coding DNA: TGTGCCAGCAGTCTCCGCGGGGGTCTCGTTTTCTTT. This encodes CASSLRGGLVFF. The V call is TRBV27, the J call TRBJ1-1, with D perhaps TRBD1 (5 bases). V shed 5 bases and J shed 13 bases, with 17 bases lying between them. This CDR3 is built from 12 residues. Germline V CDR1 and CDR2: MNHEY, SMNVEV (reference sequence).

The V gene is TRBV5-1, the J gene TRBJ2-7, with 14 positions matching TRBD2. The length of the CDR3 is 16 residues. Germline V gives CDR1 SGHRS, CDR2 YFSETQ. The V and J ends lost 4 bases and 2 bases, in that order; junction bases with no gene match: 5. DNA for the CDR3: TGCGCCAGCAGCCTGGGGACTAGCGGGGGACCCTACGAGCAGTACTTC. As protein: CASSLGTSGGPYEQYF.

The rearrangement links TRBV10-3 to TRBJ2-7, with 12 bases aligning to TRBD1. The J call is uncertain, as TRBJ2-5 better fits the DNA end. This CDR3 is 17 amino acids long. Germline V gene lookup returns CDR1 ENHRY and CDR2 SYGVKD. In nucleotides, the CDR3 is TGTGCCATCAGTGATGCATCCCGGGACAGGGGGCGGGAGACCCAGTACTTC. This gives the protein CAISDASRDRGRETQYF.

This chain connects TRBV28 to TRBJ2-5; TRBD1 aligns across 8 bases. CDR3 length equals 14 residues. J lost 7 bases, V lost 4 bases, and 8 bases had no gene match. CDR1 is MDHEN and CDR2 is SYDVKM in the germline V gene. In DNA form, the CDR3 reads TGTGCCAGCAGTTCCCTGGACAGGGTTAGGACCCAGTACTTC. It codes for CASSSLDRVRTQYF.

The chain recombines TRBV5-1 with TRBJ2-2; no definite D call. The germline V and J ends were trimmed by 0 bases and 0 bases, with 9 bases remaining between them. There are 16 residues in the CDR3. CDR1 and CDR2 (germline): SGHRS, YFSETQ. The CDR3 nucleotides are TGCGCCAGCAGCTTGGTCCAGGAAGCGAACACCGGGGAGCTGTTTTTT. Translated: CASSLVQEANTGELFF.